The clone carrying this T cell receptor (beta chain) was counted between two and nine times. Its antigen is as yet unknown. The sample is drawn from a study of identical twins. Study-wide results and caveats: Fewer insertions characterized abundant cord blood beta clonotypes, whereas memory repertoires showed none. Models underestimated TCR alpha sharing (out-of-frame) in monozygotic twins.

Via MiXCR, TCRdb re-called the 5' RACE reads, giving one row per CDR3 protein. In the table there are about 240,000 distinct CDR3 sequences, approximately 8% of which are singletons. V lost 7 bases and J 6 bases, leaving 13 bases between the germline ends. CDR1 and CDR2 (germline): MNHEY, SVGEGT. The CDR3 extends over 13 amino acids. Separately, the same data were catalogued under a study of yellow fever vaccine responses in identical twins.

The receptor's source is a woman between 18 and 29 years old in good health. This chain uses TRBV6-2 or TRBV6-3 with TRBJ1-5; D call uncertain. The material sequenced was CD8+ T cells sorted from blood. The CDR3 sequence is CASTLGMGQPQHF. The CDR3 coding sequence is TGTGCCAGCACCCTGGGGATGGGTCAGCCCCAGCATTTT.